This T cell receptor beta chain stems from a study of blood T cell repertoires in COVID-19. The trim removed 9 bases at V and 5 bases at J, leaving 5 bases unmatched. The germline V gene has CDR1 MNHEY and CDR2 SVGAGI. The CDR3 contains 12 residues. In the original analysis: Reference gene primer amplification gave nucleated cell count estimates. Generated by immunoSEQ multiplex PCR, the TCRdb table keeps only in-frame clones and is missing some. V and J calls plus clone size are reproduced from that table; the DNA served to infer D and trimming. This sample has around 38,000 clones, with 80% to 90% found just once.

The TCR sequence derives from a human donor in a cohort sampled during active COVID-19. Material: peripheral blood. The rearrangement uses TRBV6-5 and TRBJ1-1; 8 bases line up with TRBD1. The CDR3 protein is CASQGAYTEAFF. CDR3 sequence (DNA): TGTGCCAGTCAGGGGGCTTATACTGAAGCTTTCTTT.